Below, 9 T cell receptor beta chains from the same sample are listed, as sequenced in a study of cytomegalovirus exposure and HLA in healthy donors (dated by TCRdb to 2017 to 2019). The library relied on the immunoSEQ multiplex PCR assay. A mixture of 60 forward primers for TCR Vbeta segments and 13 reverse primers for TCR Jbeta segments was used in the multiplex PCR. TCRdb obtained this table from immuneACCESS and retained in-frame rearrangements with V and J assigned. These tables miss some clones; where compared with another copy, unresolved V genes account for less than half of the shortfall, and the remainder is unexplained. The sample contains 110,000 to 150,000 clones, 60% to 80% of them found a single time. Around 3.4% of the sample rests with the top ten. The sample comprised PBMCs. These receptors were obtained from a middle-aged man in good health and CMV-seronegative.

This clone has only a few counts. The rearrangement joins TRBV5-1 to TRBJ1-1; D is ambiguous. Trimming shortened V by 1 base and J by 1 base, and 8 bases separated the two germline ends. Germline CDR1 SGHRS, CDR2 YFSETQ. The CDR3 is 14 residues long. The CDR3 region is CASSLFLRNTEAFF. The CDR3 coding sequence is TGCGCCAGCAGCTTGTTTCTGCGGAACACTGAAGCTTTCTTT.

This chain links TRBV5-1 with TRBJ2-3; 12 bases map to TRBD2. Germline lookup yields CDR1 SGHRS and CDR2 YFSETQ. This CDR3 is built from 18 residues. The V and J ends lost 4 bases and 0 bases, in that order; junction bases with no gene match: 9. CDR3 residues: CASSQTSGGPLSTDTQYF. The CDR3 DNA is TGCGCCAGCAGCCAGACTAGCGGGGGACCCCTTAGCACAGATACGCAGTATTTT.

With respect to this clone: Other DNA sequences from this sample encode an identical CDR3 as well. J is TRBJ1-6 and V is TRBV2, with TRBD1 matching over 7 bases. This CDR3 has 15 amino acids. The ends lost 6 bases at V and 0 bases at J; junction bases unmatched: 2. CDR1 SNHLY and CDR2 FYNNEI come from the germline V gene. The CDR3 here is CASRRTGSYNSPLHF. The CDR3 bases are TGTGCCAGCAGACGGACAGGCTCCTATAATTCACCCCTCCACTTT.

The chain employs TRBV5-4 and TRBJ1-6, with TRBD1 matching over 7 bases. The CDR3 spans 16 residues. Trimming removed 5 bases from V and 5 bases from J; junction bases left unmatched: 10. Germline values: CDR1 SGHNT, CDR2 YYREEE (reference sequence). CDR3 region: CASRTAGGTDNSPLHF. DNA for the CDR3: TGTGCCAGCAGGACGGCAGGGGGAACCGATAATTCACCCCTCCACTTT.

V usage is TRBV9 and J usage is TRBJ1-2, with no clear D. V lost 2 bases and J lost 8, with 16 bases in between. CDR1 is SGDLS and CDR2 is YYNGEE in the germline V gene. The CDR3 is 14 amino acids. The CDR3: CASSVRVSKGGYTF. The CDR3 region has the DNA TGTGCCAGCAGCGTGCGGGTTTCAAAGGGCGGCTACACCTTC.

The chain uses TRBV9 and TRBJ1-1; TRBD1 matches 9 bases. Germline trimming cut 4 bases from V and 1 base from J; bases unmatched to any gene: 14. The germline V gene encodes CDR1 SGDLS and CDR2 YYNGEE. CDR3 length: 18 residues. The CDR3 DNA follows: TGTGCCAGCAGCCCAAGGGGTTCGTCGACAGGGGGGAACACTGAAGCTTTCTTT. This encodes CASSPRGSSTGGNTEAFF.

This clone was counted a few times. This chain connects TRBV15 to TRBJ1-4; maybe TRBD1 (5 bases). The CDR3 has 14 amino acids. Germline lookup yields CDR1 LNHNV and CDR2 YYDKDF (reference sequence). V was clipped by 0 bases and J by 8 bases, with 10 bases between them. The CDR3 is CATSRDKGPEKLFF. The DNA for the CDR3 is TGTGCCACCAGCAGAGATAAGGGGCCAGAAAAACTGTTTTTT. The variable domain in full, completed from reference TRBV15 and TRBJ1-4, reads DAMVIQNPRYQVTQFGKPVTLSCSQTLNHNVMYWYQQKSSQAPKLLFHYYDKDFNNEADTPDNFQSRRPNTSFCFLDIRSPGLGDTAMYLCATSRDKGPEKLFFGSGTQLSVL.

This clone showed up many times. The V call is TRBV6-1, the J call TRBJ1-1; D uncertain. CDR3 length: 14 amino acids. CDR1 and CDR2 from the germline V gene are MNHNS and SASEGT. V lost 2 bases and J 3 bases, leaving 10 bases between the germline ends. The CDR3 nucleotides read TGTGCCAGCAGTGAATATAGACTCCACACTGAAGCTTTCTTT. It is translated as CASSEYRLHTEAFF.

This clone was recorded only once. The chain joins TRBV4-2 to TRBJ2-7; possibly TRBD1 for D (6 bases). The CDR3 has 12 amino acids. The germline V gene encodes CDR1 LGHNA and CDR2 YNFKEQ. The V and J ends lost 8 bases and 4 bases respectively, with 12 bases between them. The CDR3 reads CASQGIGYEQYF. In nucleotides, the CDR3 is TGTGCCAGCCAGGGGATAGGGTACGAGCAGTACTTC.